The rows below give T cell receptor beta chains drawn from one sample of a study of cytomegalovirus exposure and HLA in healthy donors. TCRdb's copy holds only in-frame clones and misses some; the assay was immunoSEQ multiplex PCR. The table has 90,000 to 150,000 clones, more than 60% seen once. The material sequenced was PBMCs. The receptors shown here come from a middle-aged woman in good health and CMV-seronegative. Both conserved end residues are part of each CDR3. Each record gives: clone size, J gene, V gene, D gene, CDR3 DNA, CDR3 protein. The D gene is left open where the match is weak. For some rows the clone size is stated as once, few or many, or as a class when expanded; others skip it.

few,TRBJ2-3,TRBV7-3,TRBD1,TGTGCCAGCAGCTTAGGACAGGGAGGTACAGATACGCAGTATTTT,CASSLGQGGTDTQYF
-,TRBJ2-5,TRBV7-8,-,TGTGCCAGCAACCGCGGACAGACAGAGACCCAGTACTTC,CASNRGQTETQYF
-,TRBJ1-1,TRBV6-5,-,TGTGCCAGCGGATTACAGCTGAACACTGAAGCTTTCTTT,CASGLQLNTEAFF
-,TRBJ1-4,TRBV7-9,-,TGTTCCAGCAGCTCAACACGACAGAGAGCAACTAATGAAAAACTGTTTTTT,CSSSSTRQRATNEKLFF
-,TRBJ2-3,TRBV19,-,TGTGCCAGTAGCAACTCGGGAGAGGGAAATACGCAGTATTTT,CASSNSGEGNTQYF
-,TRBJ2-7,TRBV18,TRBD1,TGTGCCAGCTCACCAACTTTTGATTGGACAGGGACCTACGAGCAGTACTTC,CASSPTFDWTGTYEQYF
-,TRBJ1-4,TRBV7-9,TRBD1,TGTGCCAGCACCCGAGGACAGGGGGGGGAAAAACTGTTTTTT,CASTRGQGGEKLFF
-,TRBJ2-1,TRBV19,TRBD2,TGTGCCAGTAGTAGCCTAGCGGGATTGTACAATGAGCAGTTCTTC,CASSSLAGLYNEQFF
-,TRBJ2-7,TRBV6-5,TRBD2,TGTGCCAGCAGTTACTCCGGGACTAGCGGGTTGTACGAGCAGTACTTC,CASSYSGTSGLYEQYF
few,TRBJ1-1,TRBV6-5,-,TGTGCCAGCAAGCAATGGACTTTTGGCACTGAAGCTTTCTTT,CASKQWTFGTEAFF
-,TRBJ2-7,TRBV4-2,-,TGTGCCAGCAGCCCTAGCGAGCACTCCTACGAGCAGTACTTC,CASSPSEHSYEQYF
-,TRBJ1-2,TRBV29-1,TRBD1,TGCAGCGGTTGGGGTGTCGGACAGGCCTGGAGTGGCTACACCTTC,CSGWGVGQAWSGYTF
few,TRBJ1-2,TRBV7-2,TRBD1,TGTGCCAGCAGCTCGACAGGGAGCGGTGGCTACACCTTC,CASSSTGSGGYTF
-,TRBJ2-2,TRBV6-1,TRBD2,TGTGCCAGCAGTGATCCCCGTCTAGCGGAAGGCGGGGAGCTGTTTTTT,CASSDPRLAEGGELFF
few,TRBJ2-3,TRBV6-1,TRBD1,TGTGCCAGCAGTGAGGGTACAGGGGGCTTTAAAGATACGCAGTATTTT,CASSEGTGGFKDTQYF
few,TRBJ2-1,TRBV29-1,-,TGCAGCGTTGATCAGGGTTCGCCCCAAAGCTCCTACAATGAGCAGTTCTTC,CSVDQGSPQSSYNEQFF
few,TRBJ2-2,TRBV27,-,TGTGCCAGCAGTTTACTGGAGGGGCACACCGGGGAGCTGTTTTTT,CASSLLEGHTGELFF
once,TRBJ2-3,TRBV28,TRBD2,TGTGCCAGCAGATCCCTAGCGGGGATCGACGGGTTGGATACGCAGTATTTT,CASRSLAGIDGLDTQYF
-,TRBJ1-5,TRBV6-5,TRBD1,TGTGCCAGCAGTTTCGCAGGGGGACGCAATCAGCCCCAGCATTTT,CASSFAGGRNQPQHF
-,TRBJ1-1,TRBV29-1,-,TGCAGCGTTGATACAGGGATCACTGAAGCTTTCTTT,CSVDTGITEAFF
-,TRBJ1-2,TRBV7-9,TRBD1,TGTGCCAGCAGCCCTTACGGGACAGGTTATGGCTACACCTTC,CASSPYGTGYGYTF
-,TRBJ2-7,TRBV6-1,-,TGTGCCAGCAGTGAAGACTACGAGCAGTACTTC,CASSEDYEQYF
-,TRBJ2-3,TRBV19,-,TGTGCCAGTAGTTTTGGAGGGTTCAGCACAGATACGCAGTATTTT,CASSFGGFSTDTQYF
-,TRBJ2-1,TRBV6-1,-,TGTGCCTGCACGGAGGGACAGGGACTAGAAGAGCAGTTCTTC,CACTEGQGLEEQFF
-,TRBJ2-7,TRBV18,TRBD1,TGTGCCAGCTCACCGGACAGGAGCTCCTACGAGCAGTACTTC,CASSPDRSSYEQYF
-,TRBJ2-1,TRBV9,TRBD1,TGTGCCAGCAGCCCAACACCGGGACAGGGGGCTGGTTACAATGAGCAGTTCTTC,CASSPTPGQGAGYNEQFF
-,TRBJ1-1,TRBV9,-,TGTGCCAGCAGCGGGACACCGAACACTGAAGCTTTCTTT,CASSGTPNTEAFF
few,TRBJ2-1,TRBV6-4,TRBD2,TGTGCCAGCAGTGCGACTAGCGGGGCTGGGAATGAGCAGTTCTTC,CASSATSGAGNEQFF
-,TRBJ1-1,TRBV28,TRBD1,TGTGCCAGCAGTTACCCGGGACAGGGGGCGAGGGGGACTGAAGCTTTCTTT,CASSYPGQGARGTEAFF
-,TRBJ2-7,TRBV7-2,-,TGTGCCAGCAGCTTAGAGGGACACTACGAGCAGTACTTC,CASSLEGHYEQYF
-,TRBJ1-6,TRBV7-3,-,TGTGCCAGCAGCTTCGGGGGAGAAAATTCACCCCTCCACTTT,CASSFGGENSPLHF
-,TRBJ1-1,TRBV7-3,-,TGTGCCAGCAGCTTAGCGCTGAACACTGAAGCTTTCTTT,CASSLALNTEAFF
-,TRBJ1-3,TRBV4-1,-,TGCGCCAGCAGCCAAGATCAGACTGCAAGGAACACCATATATTTT,CASSQDQTARNTIYF
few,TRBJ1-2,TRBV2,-,TGTGCCAGCAGGCGGACAGAAAACTATGGCTACACCTTC,CASRRTENYGYTF
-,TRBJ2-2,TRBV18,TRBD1,TGTGCCAGCTCGAATTACCGACAGGGCACCGGGGAGCTGTTTTTT,CASSNYRQGTGELFF
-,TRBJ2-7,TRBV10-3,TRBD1,TGTGCCATCAGCCGGGACAGCACCTACGAGCAGTACTTC,CAISRDSTYEQYF
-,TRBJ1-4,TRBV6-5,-,TGTGCCAGCAGGGGGAGAGAAGCAACTAATGAAAAACTGTTTTTT,CASRGREATNEKLFF
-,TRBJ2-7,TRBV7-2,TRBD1,TGTGCCAGCAGCCGGGACAGGAGCTCCTACGAGCAGTACTTC,CASSRDRSSYEQYF
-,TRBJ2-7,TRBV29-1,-,TGCAGCGCAAGAAAGCCAGGGGGGTCGGAGCAGTACTTC,CSARKPGGSEQYF
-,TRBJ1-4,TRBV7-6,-,TGTGCCAGCAGCTTGGGAGCGGGTGAAAAACTGTTTTTT,CASSLGAGEKLFF
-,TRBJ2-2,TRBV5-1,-,TGCGCCAGCAGCGGGGAACCCCAGGGTCCCGGGGAGCTGTTTTTT,CASSGEPQGPGELFF
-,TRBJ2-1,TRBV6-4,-,TGTGCCAGCAGTGACGCGGCGGGGGCGAGCAATGAGCAGTTCTTC,CASSDAAGASNEQFF
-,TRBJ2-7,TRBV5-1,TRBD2,TGCGCCAGCAGCTTGGCCCCCGGGAGGGCCTACGAGCAGTACTTC,CASSLAPGRAYEQYF